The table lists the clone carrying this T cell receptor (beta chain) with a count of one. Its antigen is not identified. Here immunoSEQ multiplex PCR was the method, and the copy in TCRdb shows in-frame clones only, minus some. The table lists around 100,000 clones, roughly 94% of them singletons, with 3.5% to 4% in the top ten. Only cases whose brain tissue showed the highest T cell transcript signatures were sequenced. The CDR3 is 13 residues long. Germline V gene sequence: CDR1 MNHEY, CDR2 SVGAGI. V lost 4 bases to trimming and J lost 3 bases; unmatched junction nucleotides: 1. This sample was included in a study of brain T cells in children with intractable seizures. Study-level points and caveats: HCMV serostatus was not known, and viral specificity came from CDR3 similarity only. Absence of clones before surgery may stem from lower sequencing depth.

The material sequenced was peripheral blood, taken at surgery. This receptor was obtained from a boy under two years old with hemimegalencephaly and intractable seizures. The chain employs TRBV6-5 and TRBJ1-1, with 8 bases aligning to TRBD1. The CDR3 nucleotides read TGTGCCAGCAGTTGGGACAGGTACACTGAAGCTTTCTTT. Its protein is CASSWDRYTEAFF.